This T cell receptor beta chain is drawn from a study of vaccination and CD4 T cells after COVID-19. The wider study: Each person enrolled got two BNT162b2 or mRNA-1273 vaccine doses.

Per germline, CDR1 SGHRS and CDR2 YFSETQ. V was shortened by 0 bases and J by 10 bases, with 16 bases between the two germline ends. CDR3 length: 14 amino acids. Once obtained from cultured CD4+ T cells, the DNA was sequenced using the Oncomine TCR Beta short-read assay. One entry per CDR3 protein, called by TCRdb with MiXCR from the PCR reads. This sample has under 5,500 distinct CDR3 sequences, with 35% to 50% found just once. Turning to this clonotype: Its antigen is still unknown.

Treatment reported: approximately 11-day PBMC culture with coronavirus spike peptide pools or control peptides (ViraFEST assay). This chain joins TRBV5-1 and TRBJ1-2; D may be TRBD1 (6 bases). Source material: CD4+ T cells from blood, cultured in vitro. The sequence came from a human donor who had recovered from COVID-19. Written as DNA, the CDR3 is TGCGCCAGCAGCTTGGGGACAGCGAATCACGACTACACCTTC. Translating gives CASSLGTANHDYTF.